Below are 14 T cell receptor beta chains sequenced from a single sample in a study of CD8+CD57+ T cells in acquired aplastic anemia. Profiling of TCR beta VDJ combinations and CDR3 sequences used genomic DNA as template. TCRdb itself ran the reads through MiXCR, one entry per CDR3 protein. The profile shows 120,000 or so distinct CDR3 sequences, about 40% of them singletons. Patients selected for sequencing had displayed CD8+CD57+ cell expansion by flow cytometry. Material for sequencing was sorted CD4+, CD8+, or CD8+CD57+ T cells (not recorded which) from PBMCs. Receptor source: a human donor with aplastic anemia.

A few counts support this clonotype. The chain employs TRBV6-2 or TRBV6-3 and TRBJ2-4; TRBD2 matches 8 bases. Germline CDR1 is MNHEY and CDR2 is SVGEGT. The CDR3 is made up of 19 amino acids. V dropped 2 bases and J dropped 7; count of bases not matched to a gene: 19. The CDR3 protein is CASSYLRGGPLRGRNIQYF. The CDR3 region has the DNA TGTGCCAGCAGTTACCTTCGGGGGGGACCCCTACGCGGTCGTAACATTCAGTACTTC.

This clonotype was seen many times. The V gene is TRBV20-1, the J gene TRBJ2-3, with 12 bases matching TRBD2. The CDR3 loop spans 13 amino acids. Germline assignment: CDR1 DFQATT and CDR2 SNEGSKA (reference sequence). Germline trimming cut 5 bases from V and 7 bases from J; bases unmatched to any gene: 4. DNA for the CDR3: TGCAGTGCTCGGACTAGCGGGGAACATACGCAGTATTTT. It encodes CSARTSGEHTQYF.

This clonotype was counted many times. The V gene is TRBV11-3, the J gene TRBJ2-7; D call uncertain. The germline V gene has CDR1 SGHNT and CDR2 YENEEA. CDR3 length: 10 residues. V lost 8 bases and J 3 bases, leaving 5 bases between the germline ends. CDR3 loop: CASLLYEQYV. The CDR3 coding sequence is TGTGCCAGCCTCCTCTACGAGCAGTACGTC.

The gene calls are TRBV5-1 and TRBJ1-5; no clear D gene. Germline lookup yields CDR1 SGHRS and CDR2 YFSETQ. Trimming left V 0 bases short and J 6 bases short, with 13 bases between. The CDR3 spans 15 residues. In DNA, the CDR3 is TGCGCCAGCAGCTTGGATGGGATCCGGGGTCAGCCCCAGCATTTT. It codes for CASSLDGIRGQPQHF.

Ten or more counts support this clonotype. The V and J genes are TRBV5-8 and TRBJ2-5; TRBD2 might be the D (5 bases). The CDR3 is made up of 14 amino acids. Per germline, CDR1 SGHTS and CDR2 YDEGEE. V lost 0 bases and J 5 bases, leaving 11 bases between the germline ends. The CDR3 DNA reads TGTGCCAGCAGCTTGGCCGGGGTTGGGGAGACCCAGTACTTC. Protein: CASSLAGVGETQYF.

In its sample, this clonotype was seen many times. V gene TRBV20-1 combines with J gene TRBJ2-7; D unclear. The ends were cut back, 0 bases at V and 12 bases at J, with 6 bases in the middle. The CDR3 has 9 residues. CDR1 and CDR2 (germline): DFQATT, SNEGSKA (reference sequence). The CDR3 here is CSARDELYV. The CDR3 DNA sequence: TGCAGTGCTAGAGACGAGTTGTACGTC.

This clonotype was recorded a few times. This chain uses TRBV29-1 with TRBJ1-3, with D possibly being TRBD1 (5 bases). V gave up 7 bases and J gave up 1 base, with 8 bases separating them. From germline, CDR1 is SQVTM and CDR2 ANQGSEA. The CDR3 is made up of 12 amino acids. The CDR3 reads CSAGGSGNTIYF. The CDR3 DNA is TGCAGCGCCGGGGGGTCTGGAAACACCATATATTTT.

The rearrangement joins TRBV30 to TRBJ2-7; the match to TRBD2 covers 13 bases. Germline CDR1 GTSNPN, CDR2 SVGIG (reference sequence). This CDR3 region has 15 residues. Trimming removed 2 bases from V and 6 bases from J; junction bases left unmatched: 7. DNA of the CDR3: TGTGCCTGGAGTTCACTAGCGGGGGGGGTTTTCGAGCAGTACGTC. It specifies CAWSSLAGGVFEQYV.

This clonotype was seen ten or more times. The V gene is TRBV5-8, the J gene TRBJ2-7; 8 nucleotides agree with TRBD2. The CDR3 is made up of 15 amino acids. V gave up 3 bases and J gave up 4 bases; unmatched junction bases: 9. Germline V gene sequence: CDR1 SGHTS, CDR2 YDEGEE. The CDR3 here is CASSWRGAGVYEQYF. CDR3 in DNA: TGTGCCAGCAGCTGGAGGGGAGCGGGGGTATACGAGCAGTACTTC.

Of note for this clonotype: One end of the junction varies from germline; a read error may be responsible. CDR3 nucleotides: TGTGCCAGCAGTGAGGACCCGTTCTATGGCTACACCATATATTTT. Its protein product is CASSEDPFYGYTIYF. The rearrangement links TRBV10-3 to TRBJ1-3; D unclear. Germline CDR1 reads ENHRY; CDR2 reads SYGVKD. The CDR3 contains 15 residues.

This clonotype came up many times. V is TRBV7-6 and J is TRBJ2-3, with 10 bases fitting TRBD2. The CDR3 is made up of 17 amino acids. The germline gives CDR1 SGHVS, CDR2 FNYEAQ. The J segment lost 1 base and the V segment lost 2 bases, leaving 6 bases of the junction unmatched. CDR3 loop: CASSLRTGTSGTDTQYF. In nucleotides, the CDR3 is TGTGCCAGCAGCTTAAGGACCGGGACTAGCGGCACAGATACGCAGTATTTT. Together with reference TRBV7-6 and TRBJ2-3, the CDR3 gives the full variable domain: GAGVSQSPRYKVTKRGQDVALRCDPISGHVSLYWYRQALGQGPEFLTYFNYEAQQDKSGLPNDRFSAERPEGSISTLTIQRTEQRDSAMYRCASSLRTGTSGTDTQYFGPGTRLTVL.

This chain connects TRBV24-1 to TRBJ1-5, with D tentatively TRBD1 (6 bases). The V and J ends lost 5 bases and 7 bases respectively, with 14 bases between them. This CDR3 comprises 14 residues. Germline-derived CDR1 and CDR2 are KGHDR and SFDVKD. CDR3: CATSASGEEQPQHF. In nucleotides, the CDR3 is TGTGCCACCAGTGCGTCAGGGGAGGAGCAGCCCCAGCATTTT.

This chain uses TRBV4-3 with TRBJ1-2; tentative D call: TRBD1 (5 bases). Per the germline V gene, CDR1 is LGHNA and CDR2 is YSLEER. This CDR3 comprises 16 residues. Trimming shortened V by 5 bases and J by 8 bases, and 24 bases separated the two germline ends. The CDR3 loop reads CASSLSRYQDITGYTF. CDR3 nucleotide sequence: TGCGCCAGCAGCTTGAGCCGATATCAGGACATAACCGGCTACACCTTC.

Notes on this clonotype: The CDR3 does not end in the conserved phenylalanine or tryptophan, so this is likely a read error. This chain links TRBV20-1 with TRBJ1-1; no definite D call. The CDR3 has 13 residues. The V gene's germline CDR1 is DFQATT and CDR2 SNEGSKA (reference sequence). The DNA for the CDR3 is TGCAGTGCTAGACAGACGGTGAACACTGAGGCTTTCTTA. Amino acids: CSARQTVNTEAFL.